These 31 T cell receptor beta chains were sequenced from one sample in a study of control samples from healthy donors and cancer patients. Repertoires were generated with immunoSEQ multiplex PCR, while TCRdb's copy carries only in-frame clones and drops some. There are roughly 120,000 clones in the sample; over 90% occur only once, and roughly 2.6% lies in the top ten. Sequencing was performed on blood. The receptors were sampled from a man in his thirties or forties in good health.

The V call is TRBV5-6, the J call TRBJ1-2; D gene ambiguous. The CDR3 is 15 amino acids. Germline loops: CDR1 SGHDT, CDR2 YYEEEE. V was cut by 1 base and J by 4 bases, with 14 bases left in between. The CDR3 region is CASSLMPGVGYGYTF. CDR3 coding DNA: TGTGCCAGCAGCTTGATGCCGGGTGTAGGCTATGGCTACACCTTC.

CDR3 protein: CASSIWGQTSSGANVLTF. The CDR3 DNA reads as TGTGCCAGTAGTATTTGGGGACAGACGAGCTCTGGGGCCAACGTCCTGACTTTC. The chain carries TRBV19 and TRBJ2-6; TRBD1 agrees at 7 bases. Germline V gene sequence: CDR1 LNHDA, CDR2 SQIVND (reference sequence). This CDR3 comprises 18 residues. Trimming took 3 bases from V and 0 from J; bases not matched to a gene: 8.

The rearrangement links TRBV10-3 to TRBJ2-7, with D perhaps TRBD1 (6 bases). Trimming took 0 bases from V and 2 from J, leaving 14 bases between them. The CDR3 runs to 16 residues. Germline V CDR1 and CDR2: ENHRY, SYGVKD. The CDR3 sequence: CAISESVFTGTYEQYF. CDR3 nucleotides: TGTGCCATCAGTGAGTCGGTCTTCACAGGGACCTACGAGCAGTACTTC.

J is TRBJ1-6 and V is TRBV9, with D tentatively TRBD1 (6 bases). V lost 4 bases, J lost 7 bases, and 15 bases lay in between. There are 15 residues in the CDR3. The germline V gene encodes CDR1 SGDLS and CDR2 YYNGEE. In DNA form, the CDR3 reads TGTGCCAGCAGCCTGCGGGGGGGCCTAAATTCACCCCTCCACTTT. This sequence encodes CASSLRGGLNSPLHF.

The chain recombines TRBV2 with TRBJ1-6; 8 bases agree with TRBD1. There are 14 residues in the CDR3. V lost 3 bases, J lost 9 bases, and 4 bases stayed unmatched. Looked up from germline, CDR1 is SNHLY and CDR2 is FYNNEI. The CDR3 DNA is TGTGCCAGCAGTGAGGCAGGGGGCAGTTCACCCCTCCACTTT. It codes for CASSEAGGSSPLHF.

The gene calls are TRBV7-9 and TRBJ2-3, with 8 bases lining up with TRBD1. Germline V gene sequence: CDR1 SEHNR, CDR2 FQNEAQ (reference sequence). This CDR3 spans 17 amino acids. V gave up 5 bases and J gave up 6 bases; unmatched junction bases: 16. CDR3 bases: TGTGCCAGCAGCCCCCGGGGTCAGGGGGCGATTTTGGATACGCAGTATTTT. Its translation: CASSPRGQGAILDTQYF.

The rearrangement uses TRBV6-1 and TRBJ1-1; D ambiguous. CDR1 is MNHNS, CDR2 SASEGT, per germline. CDR3 size: 17 residues. The V and J ends lost 1 base and 0 bases respectively, with 15 bases between them. CDR3 region: CASSEGAGDTLNTEAFF. In DNA, the CDR3 is TGTGCCAGCAGTGAAGGGGCAGGCGATACCCTGAACACTGAAGCTTTCTTT.

The chain has TRBV4-1 and TRBJ1-1; 8 nucleotides line up with TRBD1. The CDR3 extends over 16 amino acids. Germline trimming cut 4 bases from V and 2 bases from J; bases unmatched to any gene: 9. Germline V gene sequence: CDR1 MGHRA, CDR2 YSYEKL. CDR3 nucleotides: TGCGCCAGCAGCCCCCATGGGACAGGTTCTAACACTGAAGCTTTCTTT. Translated: CASSPHGTGSNTEAFF.

The chain uses TRBV7-6 and TRBJ2-2; D remains unclear. The germline gives CDR1 SGHVS, CDR2 FNYEAQ. Trimming cost V 2 bases and J 1 base, with 14 bases left between them. The CDR3 contains 17 residues. The CDR3 spells CASSLRIATLNTGELFF. The CDR3 nucleotides read TGTGCCAGCAGCTTAAGGATTGCCACTCTGAACACCGGGGAGCTGTTTTTT.

This rearrangement joins TRBV15 to TRBJ2-7; maybe TRBD2 (6 bases). The CDR3 runs 14 residues. The germline V gene has CDR1 LNHNV and CDR2 YYDKDF (reference sequence). The V end lost 5 bases, the J end lost 0 bases, and 11 bases lay between the germline ends. CDR3 sequence reads: CATSVGGSSYEQYF. Here the CDR3 DNA reads TGTGCCACCAGCGTCGGGGGTAGCTCCTACGAGCAGTACTTC.

The gene calls are TRBV6-5 and TRBJ2-1; D is ambiguous. The germline V gene encodes CDR1 MNHEY and CDR2 SVGAGI. Trimming removed 4 bases from V and 10 bases from J, with 20 bases in between. The CDR3 totals 15 residues. The CDR3 nucleotides read TGTGCCAGCAGTTCTCGCTCGGGTCCCTTCCACGAGCAGTTCTTC. This gives the protein CASSSRSGPFHEQFF.

The V gene is TRBV10-1, the J gene TRBJ2-4; a possible D gene is TRBD2 (6 bases). The germline V and J ends were trimmed by 6 bases and 0 bases, with 15 bases remaining between them. CDR1 and CDR2 from the germline V gene are WNHNN and SYGVQD (reference sequence). CDR3 length equals 16 residues. CDR3 in amino acids: CASRIIAVPAKNIQYF. The CDR3 nucleotides read TGCGCCAGCAGGATTATAGCGGTCCCAGCCAAAAACATTCAGTACTTC.

V is TRBV19 and J is TRBJ1-2; possible D gene TRBD1, 5 bases. From germline, CDR1 is LNHDA and CDR2 SQIVND (reference sequence). Trimming cost V 9 bases and J 8 bases, with 10 bases left between them. The CDR3 sequence is 10 residues long. The CDR3 bases are TGTGCCAGCGCAGGGAGAGGCTACACCTTC. The encoded protein is CASAGRGYTF. The entire variable domain, with the rest obtained from reference TRBV19 and TRBJ1-2, is as follows: DGGITQSPKYLFRKEGQNVTLSCEQNLNHDAMYWYRQDPGQGLRLIYYSQIVNDFQKGDIAEGYSVSREKKESFPLTVTSAQKNPTAFYLCASAGRGYTFGSGTRLTVV.

This clone occurred a few times. The chain couples TRBV2 to TRBJ2-2, with D uncertain. Germline assignment: CDR1 SNHLY and CDR2 FYNNEI. The CDR3 has 12 amino acids. Trimming cost V 4 bases and J 4 bases, with 4 bases left between them. CDR3 region: CASSGATGELFF. The CDR3 DNA reads TGTGCCAGCAGTGGGGCCACCGGGGAGCTGTTTTTT.

CDR3 sequence: CASSQDWGTDTEAFF. The DNA for the CDR3 is TGTGCCAGCAGCCAAGATTGGGGGACCGACACTGAAGCTTTCTTT. The V call is TRBV3-1 (or the pseudogene TRBV3-2), the J call TRBJ1-1; the D gene is possibly TRBD1 (5 bases). With 0 bases removed from V and 3 bases from J, the gap between germline ends came to 11 bases. This CDR3 is built from 15 residues. Per the germline V gene, CDR1 is LGHDT and CDR2 is YNNKEL (reference sequence).

The CDR3 sequence: CASSRRSGQPQHF. In nucleotides, the CDR3 is TGTGCCAGCAGTCGGAGGAGTGGTCAGCCCCAGCATTTT. V and J are TRBV6-4 and TRBJ1-5; D is unclear. Trimming stripped 5 bases from V and 6 bases from J, with 11 bases between. The CDR3 is 13 amino acids. Germline V CDR1 and CDR2: MRHNA, SNTAGT.

The gene calls are TRBV3-1 (or the pseudogene TRBV3-2) and TRBJ1-3; 10 bases match TRBD1. Looked up from germline, CDR1 is LGHDT and CDR2 is YNNKEL (reference sequence). The CDR3 totals 17 residues. J was trimmed by 5 bases and V by 6 bases; bases with no gene match: 13. CDR3 DNA sequence: TGTGCCAGCAGTCAACGGACAGGGGGTACCCCTCGAAACACCATATATTTT. This sequence encodes CASSQRTGGTPRNTIYF.

This chain connects TRBV6-4 to TRBJ2-7; TRBD2 is a possible D gene (7 bases). Trimming cost V 2 bases and J 0 bases, with 14 bases left between them. Germline V gene data show CDR1 as MRHNA and CDR2 as SNTAGT. CDR3 length equals 16 residues. The CDR3 bases are TGTGCCAGCAGTGACCTAAAGGGGGGGAGCTCCTACGAGCAGTACTTC. This gives the protein CASSDLKGGSSYEQYF.

The chain is built from TRBV6-5 and TRBJ1-2; D is unresolved. There are 14 residues in the CDR3. CDR1 is MNHEY and CDR2 is SVGAGI in the germline V gene. Deletions cut 2 bases from V and 4 bases from J, with 11 bases between. CDR3 bases: TGTGCCAGCAGTTACCAGGTTGTAGGCTATGGCTACACCTTC. Translated: CASSYQVVGYGYTF.

This rearrangement joins TRBV24-1 to TRBJ1-2; tentatively, D is TRBD1 (6 bases). The CDR3 has 15 amino acids. V was pared by 1 base and J by 6 bases, with 14 bases between. Per germline, CDR1 KGHDR and CDR2 SFDVKD. Written as DNA, the CDR3 is TGTGCCACCAGTGATTTTCAGACAGGAGAGGATGGCTACACCTTC. Its translation is CATSDFQTGEDGYTF.

The V and J genes are TRBV28 and TRBJ1-1, with D possibly TRBD1 on 6 matching bases. The CDR3 runs 14 residues. Germline CDR1 reads MDHEN; CDR2 reads SYDVKM. V dropped 5 bases and J dropped 8 bases, with 18 bases sitting between them. The CDR3 coding sequence is TGTGCCAGCAGTCCCGTCGGCGGGGGCGGGGAAGCTTTCTTT. Translating gives CASSPVGGGGEAFF.

The chain carries TRBV7-9 and TRBJ2-5; no definite D call. The CDR3 totals 12 residues. CDR1 SEHNR and CDR2 FQNEAQ come from the germline V gene (reference sequence). The germline V and J ends were trimmed by 5 bases and 4 bases, with 8 bases remaining between them. The CDR3 DNA is TGTGCCAGCAGCACCAGTGGAGAGACCCAGTACTTC. Protein sequence: CASSTSGETQYF.

This clone showed up just a few times. The chain is built from TRBV11-2 and TRBJ1-3; a weak D match, TRBD1 (5 bases). CDR1 and CDR2 (germline): SGHAT, FQNNGV. The V end was cut by 0 bases, the J end by 0 bases, with 15 bases between. This CDR3 region has 18 residues. CDR3: CASSLDLGDRLSGNTIYF. The CDR3 DNA is TGTGCCAGCAGCTTAGATCTAGGAGACAGACTCTCTGGAAACACCATATATTTT.

The chain uses TRBV6-2 or TRBV6-3 and TRBJ2-5, with D possibly being TRBD1 (6 bases). The V end lost 2 bases, the J end lost 5 bases, and 15 bases lay between the germline ends. Germline V gene lookup returns CDR1 MNHEY and CDR2 SVGEGT. This CDR3 contains 15 residues. The CDR3 DNA sequence: TGTGCCAGCAGTTACGGCAGGGGTCGATGGGAGACCCAGTACTTC. Amino acid sequence: CASSYGRGRWETQYF.

CDR3 coding DNA: TGTGCCAGCAGTGGAGTAAGGACAGCGAACACCGGGGAGCTGTTTTTT. This translates into CASSGVRTANTGELFF. The chain recombines TRBV25-1 with TRBJ2-2; D is possibly TRBD1 (6 bases). Germline CDR1 and CDR2: MGHDK and SYGVNS. With 4 bases removed from V and 0 bases from J, the gap between germline ends came to 12 bases. CDR3 size: 16 residues. The full variable domain, its missing parts supplied by reference TRBV25-1 and TRBJ2-2, is EADIYQTPRYLVIGTGKKITLECSQTMGHDKMYWYQQDPGMELHLIHYSYGVNSTEKGDLSSESTVSRIRTEHFPLTLESARPSHTSQYLCASSGVRTANTGELFFGEGSRLTVL.

The genes are TRBV5-4 and TRBJ2-3; TRBD2 matches 8 bases. Germline lookup yields CDR1 SGHNT and CDR2 YYREEE (reference sequence). This CDR3 is 16 amino acids long. V gave up 4 bases and J gave up 3 bases; unmatched junction bases: 10. The CDR3 spells CASSPQTGGLTDTQYF. The CDR3 region has the DNA TGTGCCAGCAGCCCTCAAACGGGGGGGCTGACAGATACGCAGTATTTT.

The V call is TRBV5-4, the J call TRBJ1-1; D is possibly TRBD1 (5 bases). The CDR3 has 14 amino acids. Germline CDR1 is SGHNT and CDR2 is YYREEE (reference sequence). Trimming pared 4 bases from V and 1 base from J, leaving 11 bases between. CDR3 region: CASSPYGGNTEAFF. CDR3 nucleotide sequence: TGTGCCAGCAGCCCGTACGGGGGGAACACTGAAGCTTTCTTT.

CDR3: CASSPQRLRRDFKAFF. CDR3 nucleotides: TGTGCCAGCTCACCCCAGAGACTCCGCCGGGACTTTAAAGCTTTCTTT. The chain employs TRBV18 and TRBJ1-1; the D gene is possibly TRBD1 (5 bases). The CDR3 length is 16 residues. Germline V gene data show CDR1 as KGHSH and CDR2 as LQKENI. With 3 bases removed from V and 9 bases from J, the gap between germline ends came to 23 bases.

The chain has TRBV19 and TRBJ2-6; 8 nucleotides line up with TRBD1. The CDR3 totals 18 residues. V gave up 5 bases and J gave up 3 bases; unmatched junction bases: 12. CDR1 is LNHDA, CDR2 SQIVND, per germline (reference sequence). The CDR3 here is CASSLHRGSLGGANVLTF. CDR3 coding DNA: TGTGCCAGTAGTTTGCACAGGGGGAGTCTGGGTGGGGCCAACGTCCTGACTTTC.

The rearrangement joins TRBV12-3 or TRBV12-4 to TRBJ1-1; D call uncertain. V lost 2 bases to trimming and J lost 6 bases, with 10 bases between them. This CDR3 contains 13 residues. The CDR3 sequence is CASSLNPSAEAFF. The CDR3, as DNA: TGTGCCAGCAGTTTAAATCCTTCCGCTGAAGCTTTCTTT.

The V gene is TRBV27, the J gene TRBJ2-3; no definite D call. This CDR3 is built from 15 residues. Looked up from germline, CDR1 is MNHEY and CDR2 is SMNVEV (reference sequence). V was trimmed by 0 bases and J by 6 bases, leaving 13 bases between them. CDR3 in amino acids: CASSLSSRARDTQYF. CDR3 sequence (DNA): TGTGCCAGCAGTTTATCGTCTAGAGCGCGGGATACGCAGTATTTT.